This T cell receptor (beta chain) was sequenced for a study of T-cell reconstitution after alpha-beta-depleted transplantation in children. General observations from the study: By about two months after transplant, alpha-beta T cells reportedly arose from several hundred graft clones that had expanded. A year had passed since transplant, and T-cell counts and diversity by then came mostly from newly produced T cells.

The library targeted TCRbeta and was prepared with unique molecular identifiers. TCRdb independently ran MiXCR on the PCR reads; one entry per CDR3 protein. The repertoire has approximately 300,000 distinct CDR3 sequences, 9.5% to 13% of them found once; the top ten carry approximately 7%. There are many counts of this clonotype. Its antigen is not known. The junction had 11 bases not matched to a gene; V was cut back by 6 bases and J by 8 bases. Germline V gene data show CDR1 as SQVTM and CDR2 as ANQGSEA. This CDR3 contains 13 residues. This receptor was taken from a boy under two years old with acute myeloid leukemia, due to receive a stem cell transplant. This specimen consisted of PBMCs, obtained before TCRalphabeta/CD19-depleted stem cell transplant. The V gene is TRBV29-1, the J gene TRBJ1-2, with 8 bases lining up with TRBD1. The CDR3 is CSVVGTGPGGYTF. The CDR3 nucleotides are TGCAGCGTGGTAGGGACAGGCCCCGGCGGCTACACCTTC.